The clone carrying this TCR beta chain was seen just once. Its antigen remains unidentified. Use of 60 Vbeta and 13 Jbeta primers characterized the PCR. Profiling relied on immunoSEQ multiplex PCR, and the TCRdb table lists in-frame clones only, not all of them. The sample carries fewer than 200,000 clones, 70% to 80% recorded once. This sample is part of a study of cytomegalovirus exposure and HLA in healthy donors. Findings of the study overall: Later on, an analysis showed TCR association rates differing by HLA locus, with DRB1 the most and HLA-C the fewest. TCR beta chain V- and J-gene trimming was linked, in a later analysis, to a missense variant in DCLRE1C. The study designated 150 or so TCR beta chains cytomegalovirus-associated.

Germline CDR1 reads MNHEY; CDR2 reads SVGAGI. V was clipped by 7 bases and J by 6 bases, with 13 bases between them. There are 13 residues in the CDR3. The clonotype comes from a female donor in good health and CMV-seronegative. The sample consisted of PBMCs. V and J are TRBV6-5 and TRBJ1-5; no reliable D call. CDR3 bases: TGTGCCAGCATACGGGGAGTTGGTCAGCCCCAGCATTTT. It is translated as CASIRGVGQPQHF.